Sequencing of this TCR beta chain was carried out in a study of control samples from healthy donors and cancer patients. Generated by immunoSEQ multiplex PCR, the TCRdb table keeps only in-frame clones and is missing some. Of more than 25,000 clones in the sample, 91% were seen once. Germline trimming cut 7 bases from V and 1 base from J; bases unmatched to any gene: 5. Germline values: CDR1 LNHDA, CDR2 SQIVND (reference sequence). This CDR3 is built from 14 residues. The genes are TRBV19 and TRBJ1-1; TRBD1 matches at 8 bases. The sequence was obtained from a man aged 45-65 years with lung cancer. The sample taken for sequencing was PBMCs. The CDR3 sequence: CASTSGTGNTEAFF. The DNA of the CDR3 is TGTGCCAGTACCTCCGGGACAGGGAACACTGAAGCTTTCTTT.